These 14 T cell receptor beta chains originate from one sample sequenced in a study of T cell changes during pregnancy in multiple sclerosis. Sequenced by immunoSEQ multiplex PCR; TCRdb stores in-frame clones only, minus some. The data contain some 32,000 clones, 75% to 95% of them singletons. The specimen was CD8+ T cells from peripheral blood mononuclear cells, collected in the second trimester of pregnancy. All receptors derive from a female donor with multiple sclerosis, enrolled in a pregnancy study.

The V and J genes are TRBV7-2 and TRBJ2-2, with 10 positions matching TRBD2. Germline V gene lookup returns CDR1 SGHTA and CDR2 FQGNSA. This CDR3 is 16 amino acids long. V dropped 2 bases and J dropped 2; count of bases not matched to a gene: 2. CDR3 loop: CASSLLAGVNTGELFF. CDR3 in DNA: TGTGCCAGCAGCTTACTAGCGGGAGTCAACACCGGGGAGCTGTTTTTT.

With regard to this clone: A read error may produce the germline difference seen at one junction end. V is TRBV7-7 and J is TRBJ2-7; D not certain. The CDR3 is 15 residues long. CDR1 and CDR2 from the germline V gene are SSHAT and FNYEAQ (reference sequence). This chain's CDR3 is CASSSSWVRAYEQYF. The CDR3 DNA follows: TGTGCTAGCAGCTCTAGTTGGGTTAGAGCCTACGAGCAGTACTTC.

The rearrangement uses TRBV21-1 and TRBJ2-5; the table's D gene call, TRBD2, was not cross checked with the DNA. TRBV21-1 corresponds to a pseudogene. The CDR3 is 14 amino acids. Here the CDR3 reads CAGGRFCVSETQYF. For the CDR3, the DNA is TGTGCCGGGGGGAGGTTTTGCGTATCAGAGACCCAGTACTTC.

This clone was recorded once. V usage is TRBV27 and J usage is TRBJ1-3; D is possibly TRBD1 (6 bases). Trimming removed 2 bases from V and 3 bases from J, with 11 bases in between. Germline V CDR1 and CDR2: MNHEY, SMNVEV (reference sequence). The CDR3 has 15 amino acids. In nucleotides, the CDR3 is TGTGCCAGCAGTTTACAGGGGCTTAGTGGAAACACCATATATTTT. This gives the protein CASSLQGLSGNTIYF.

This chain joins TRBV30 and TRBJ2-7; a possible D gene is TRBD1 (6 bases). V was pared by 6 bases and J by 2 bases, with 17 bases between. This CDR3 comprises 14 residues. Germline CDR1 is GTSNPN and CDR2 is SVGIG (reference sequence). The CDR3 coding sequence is TGTGCCTGTGGCCCCAAAAGGGGGACCTACGAGCAGTACTTC. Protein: CACGPKRGTYEQYF. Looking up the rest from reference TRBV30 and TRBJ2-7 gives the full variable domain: SQTIHQWPATLVQPVGSPLSLECTVEGTSNPNLYWYRQAAGRGLQLLFYSVGIGQISSEVPQNLSASRPQDRQFILSSKKLLLSDSGFYLCACGPKRGTYEQYFGPGTRLTVT.

This CDR3 is CASSHRTSGSHEQYF. CDR3 DNA sequence: TGTGCCAGCAGTCACAGGACTAGCGGGAGTCACGAGCAGTACTTC. The rearrangement uses TRBV6-6 and TRBJ2-7, with TRBD2 matching over 13 bases. The CDR3 covers 15 residues. Germline loops: CDR1 MNHNY, CDR2 SVGAGI (reference sequence). The junction had 6 bases not matched to a gene; V was cut back by 5 bases and J by 5 bases.

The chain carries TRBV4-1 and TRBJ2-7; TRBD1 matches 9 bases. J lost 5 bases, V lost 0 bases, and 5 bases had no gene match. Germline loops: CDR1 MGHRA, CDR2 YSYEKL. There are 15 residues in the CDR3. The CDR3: CASSQDGTGWNEQYF. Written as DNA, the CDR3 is TGCGCCAGCAGCCAAGATGGGACAGGGTGGAACGAGCAGTACTTC.

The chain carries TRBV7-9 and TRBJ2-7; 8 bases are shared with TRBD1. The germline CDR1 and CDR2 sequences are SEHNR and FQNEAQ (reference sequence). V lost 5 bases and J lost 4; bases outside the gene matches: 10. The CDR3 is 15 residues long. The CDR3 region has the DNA TGTGCCAGCAGCCCCCTGGACAGGGCGGATTACGAGCAGTACTTC. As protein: CASSPLDRADYEQYF.

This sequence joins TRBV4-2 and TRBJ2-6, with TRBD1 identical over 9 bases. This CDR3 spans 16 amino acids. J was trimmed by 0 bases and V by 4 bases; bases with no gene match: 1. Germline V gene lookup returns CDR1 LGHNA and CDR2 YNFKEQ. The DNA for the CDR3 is TGTGCCAGCAGCCCGGACAGGGGCTCTGGGGCCAACGTCCTGACTTTC. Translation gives CASSPDRGSGANVLTF.

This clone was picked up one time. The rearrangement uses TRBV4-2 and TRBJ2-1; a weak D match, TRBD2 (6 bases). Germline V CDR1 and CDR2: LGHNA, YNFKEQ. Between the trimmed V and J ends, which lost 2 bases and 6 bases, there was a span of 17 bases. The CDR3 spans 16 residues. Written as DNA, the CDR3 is TGTGCCAGCAGCCAATCCCCGACGGGAGAGATCAATGAGCAGTTCTTC. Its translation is CASSQSPTGEINEQFF.

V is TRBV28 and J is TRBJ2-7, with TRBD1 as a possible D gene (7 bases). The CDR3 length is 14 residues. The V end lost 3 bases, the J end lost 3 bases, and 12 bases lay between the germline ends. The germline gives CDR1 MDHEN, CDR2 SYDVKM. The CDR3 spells CASSLEGARYEQYF. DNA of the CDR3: TGTGCCAGCAGTTTGGAGGGGGCGCGCTACGAGCAGTACTTC.

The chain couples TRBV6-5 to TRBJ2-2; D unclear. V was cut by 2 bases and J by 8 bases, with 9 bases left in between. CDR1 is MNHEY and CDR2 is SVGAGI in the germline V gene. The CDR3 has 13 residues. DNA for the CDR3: TGTGCCAGCAGTTACGTGGCATTGGGGGAGCTGTTTTTT. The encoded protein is CASSYVALGELFF.

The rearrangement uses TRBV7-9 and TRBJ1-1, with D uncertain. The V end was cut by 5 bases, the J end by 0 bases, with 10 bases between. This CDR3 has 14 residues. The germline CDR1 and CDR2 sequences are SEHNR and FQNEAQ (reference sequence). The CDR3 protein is CASSRTGMNTEAFF. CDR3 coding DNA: TGTGCCAGCAGCCGGACGGGAATGAACACTGAAGCTTTCTTT.

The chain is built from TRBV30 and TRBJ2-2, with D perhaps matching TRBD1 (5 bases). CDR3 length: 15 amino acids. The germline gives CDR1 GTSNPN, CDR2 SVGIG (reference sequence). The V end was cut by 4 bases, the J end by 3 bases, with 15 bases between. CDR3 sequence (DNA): TGTGCCTGGAAAAGTCCCAGGGATGACACCGGGGAGCTGTTTTTT. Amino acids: CAWKSPRDDTGELFF.